A selection of T cell receptor beta chains follows, all from one sample in a study of radiotherapy plus CTLA-4 blockade in lung cancer. Sequencing used immunoSEQ multiplex PCR; TCRdb keeps in-frame clones, though not all of them. The sample has around 70,000 clones, approximately 83% seen once; the top ten hold approximately 4.1%. Sequencing was performed on peripheral blood, taken from a patient treated with radiotherapy plus ipilimumab. The receptors originated from a human donor with non-small cell lung cancer who had a partial response to radiotherapy plus ipilimumab. CDR3s leave out the opening cysteine and the closing phenylalanine or tryptophan. The order of the fields is J gene, clone size, V gene, D gene, CDR3 protein. The D gene is left open where the match is weak. The size field is filled for only some rows; it gives once, few, many or a size class.

J gene: TRBJ2-3
clone size: NA
V gene: TRBV2
D gene: TRBD2
CDR3 protein: ASSDSSGGTDTQY

J gene: TRBJ2-7
clone size: NA
V gene: TRBV27
D gene: TRBD1
CDR3 protein: ASSFGVGQAGIEQY

J gene: TRBJ2-7
clone size: few
V gene: TRBV28
D gene: NA
CDR3 protein: ASTGLRFSSYEQY

J gene: TRBJ1-2
clone size: NA
V gene: TRBV5-1
D gene: TRBD1
CDR3 protein: ASSDKQGDGYT

J gene: TRBJ2-1
clone size: NA
V gene: TRBV6-5
D gene: NA
CDR3 protein: ASTPAGKDEQF

J gene: TRBJ1-5
clone size: NA
V gene: TRBV6-1
D gene: NA
CDR3 protein: ASSEAAGSRQPQH

J gene: TRBJ2-7
clone size: few
V gene: TRBV6-1
D gene: TRBD2
CDR3 protein: ASSATSGDYEQY

J gene: TRBJ2-1
clone size: NA
V gene: TRBV28
D gene: TRBD2
CDR3 protein: ASSPLLAGEGNEQF

J gene: TRBJ2-1
clone size: NA
V gene: TRBV9
D gene: NA
CDR3 protein: ASSFPGLGNEQF

J gene: TRBJ1-1
clone size: NA
V gene: TRBV6-1
D gene: NA
CDR3 protein: ASRVGLNTEAF

J gene: TRBJ2-2
clone size: NA
V gene: TRBV7-9
D gene: NA
CDR3 protein: ASSLVLNTGELF

J gene: TRBJ2-7
clone size: NA
V gene: TRBV6-1
D gene: TRBD2
CDR3 protein: ASSEGGTASREQY

J gene: TRBJ2-2
clone size: NA
V gene: TRBV27
D gene: TRBD1
CDR3 protein: ASSSAGTGNTGELF

J gene: TRBJ2-7
clone size: NA
V gene: TRBV4-2
D gene: NA
CDR3 protein: ASSHTSSEQY

J gene: TRBJ2-7
clone size: NA
V gene: TRBV30
D gene: NA
CDR3 protein: AWSHQGYYEQY

J gene: TRBJ2-7
clone size: NA
V gene: TRBV27
D gene: TRBD1
CDR3 protein: ASSSDGTGGNEQY

J gene: TRBJ2-1
clone size: NA
V gene: TRBV6-5
D gene: TRBD2
CDR3 protein: ASSYSILAGANEQF

J gene: TRBJ1-3
clone size: NA
V gene: TRBV9
D gene: NA
CDR3 protein: ASSARLASSGNTIY

J gene: TRBJ2-1
clone size: NA
V gene: TRBV27
D gene: TRBD2
CDR3 protein: ASRPRTRLYNEQF

J gene: TRBJ1-1
clone size: once
V gene: TRBV7-9
D gene: NA
CDR3 protein: ASSPGLSAGPTEAF

J gene: TRBJ1-4
clone size: NA
V gene: TRBV28
D gene: NA
CDR3 protein: ASSRVRRLEEKLF

J gene: TRBJ2-1
clone size: NA
V gene: TRBV7-3
D gene: NA
CDR3 protein: ASSGGTYNEQF

J gene: TRBJ2-7
clone size: NA
V gene: TRBV19
D gene: TRBD2
CDR3 protein: ASTIPGAGVVYEQY

J gene: TRBJ2-1
clone size: NA
V gene: TRBV27
D gene: TRBD1
CDR3 protein: ASRTGGTFYNEQF

J gene: TRBJ2-2
clone size: once
V gene: TRBV14
D gene: NA
CDR3 protein: ASSQASTGELF

J gene: TRBJ1-3
clone size: NA
V gene: TRBV2
D gene: NA
CDR3 protein: AGTYSGNTIY

J gene: TRBJ2-4
clone size: NA
V gene: TRBV5-1
D gene: TRBD1
CDR3 protein: ASSRDRGRNIQY

J gene: TRBJ2-2
clone size: NA
V gene: TRBV5-5
D gene: NA
CDR3 protein: ASSTGRSTGELF